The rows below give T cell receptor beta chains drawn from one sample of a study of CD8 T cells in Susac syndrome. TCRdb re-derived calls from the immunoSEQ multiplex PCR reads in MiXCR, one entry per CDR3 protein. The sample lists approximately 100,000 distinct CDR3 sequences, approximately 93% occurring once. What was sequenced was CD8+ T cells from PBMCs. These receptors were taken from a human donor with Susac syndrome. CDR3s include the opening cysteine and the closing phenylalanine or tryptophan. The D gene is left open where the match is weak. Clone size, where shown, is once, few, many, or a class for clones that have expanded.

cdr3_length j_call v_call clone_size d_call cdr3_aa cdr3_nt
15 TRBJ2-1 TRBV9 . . CASSGTRSSYNEQFF TGTGCCAGCAGCGGAACTCGGAGCTCCTACAATGAGCAGTTCTTC
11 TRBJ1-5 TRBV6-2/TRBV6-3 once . CASTDGFLQHF TGTGCCAGCACCGACGGGTTCCTACAGCATTTT
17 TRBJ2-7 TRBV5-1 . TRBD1 CASRPNSGTGGSYEQYF TGCGCCAGCAGACCAAACTCCGGGACAGGGGGCTCCTACGAGCAGTACTTC
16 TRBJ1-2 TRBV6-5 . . CASSSPSWREGYGYTF TGTGCCAGCAGTTCCCCCTCTTGGAGGGAGGGCTATGGCTACACCTTC
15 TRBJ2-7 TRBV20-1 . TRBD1 CSARSGQGGSDEQYF TGCAGTGCTAGATCGGGACAGGGAGGTAGCGACGAGCAGTACTTC
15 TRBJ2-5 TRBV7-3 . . CASSPYPDPQETQYF TGTGCCAGCAGCCCCTACCCGGACCCTCAAGAGACCCAGTACTTC
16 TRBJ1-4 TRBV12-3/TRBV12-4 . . CASSHGGTAVHEKLFF TGTGCCAGCAGCCACGGGGGGACCGCGGTGCATGAAAAACTGTTTTTT
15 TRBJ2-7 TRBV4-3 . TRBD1 CASSPRTGQSYEQYF TGCGCCAGCAGCCCCCGGACAGGCCAGAGCTACGAGCAGTACTTC
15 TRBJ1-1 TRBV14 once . CASSQLRGRNTEAFF TGTGCCAGCAGCCAACTGAGAGGGAGGAACACTGAAGCTTTCTTT
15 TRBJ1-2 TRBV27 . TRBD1 CASRPGQGPNYGYTF TGTGCCAGCAGGCCGGGACAGGGCCCTAACTATGGCTACACCTTC
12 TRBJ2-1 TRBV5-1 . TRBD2 CASSFLREGQFF TGCGCCAGCAGCTTCCTCAGGGAGGGGCAGTTCTTC
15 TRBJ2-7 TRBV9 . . CASSVGTGRSYEQYF TGTGCCAGCAGCGTAGGTACAGGGAGATCCTACGAGCAGTACTTC
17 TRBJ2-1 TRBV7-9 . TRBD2 CASSLYSGGGSYNEQFF TGTGCCAGCAGCCTCTACAGCGGGGGGGGGTCCTACAATGAGCAGTTCTTC
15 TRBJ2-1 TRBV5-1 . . CASSLREARYNEQFF TGCGCCAGCAGCTTACGGGAAGCGAGGTACAATGAGCAGTTCTTC
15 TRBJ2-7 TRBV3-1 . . CASSQGRDDSYEQYF TGTGCCAGCTCCCAGGGGCGGGACGACTCCTACGAGCAGTACTTC
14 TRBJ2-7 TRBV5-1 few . CASSSETVSYEQYF TGCGCCAGCAGTTCTGAGACGGTTTCCTACGAGCAGTACTTC
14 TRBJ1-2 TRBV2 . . CASSEGRGGDGYTF TGTGCCAGCAGTGAGGGCAGGGGAGGCGATGGCTACACCTTC
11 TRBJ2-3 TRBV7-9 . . CASSLGTDVYF TGTGCCAGCAGCTTAGGGACGGACGTGTATTTT
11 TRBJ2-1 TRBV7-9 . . CASSLAGEQFF TGTGCCAGCAGCTTAGCGGGCGAACAGTTCTTC
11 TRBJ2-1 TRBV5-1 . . CASTGVNEQFF TGCGCCAGCACGGGGGTCAATGAGCAGTTCTTC
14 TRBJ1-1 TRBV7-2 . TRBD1 CASSLGRGRTEAFF TGTGCCAGCAGCTTAGGCAGGGGGAGGACTGAAGCTTTCTTT
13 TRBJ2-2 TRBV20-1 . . CSAHVGGTGELFF TGCAGTGCCCACGTAGGAGGCACCGGGGAGCTGTTTTTT
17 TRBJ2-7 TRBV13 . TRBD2 CASSSTSGGVHSYEQYF TGTGCCAGCAGTTCGACTAGCGGGGGGGTGCACTCCTACGAGCAGTACTTC
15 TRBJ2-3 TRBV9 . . CASSLAGTSTDTQYF TGTGCCAGCAGCCTGGCGGGGACTAGCACAGATACGCAGTATTTT
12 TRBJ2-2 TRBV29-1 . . CSGELYTGELFF TGCAGCGGAGAGTTGTACACCGGGGAGCTGTTTTTT
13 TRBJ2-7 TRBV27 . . CASRSTGTYEQYF TGTGCCAGCAGATCGACAGGAACCTACGAGCAGTACTTC
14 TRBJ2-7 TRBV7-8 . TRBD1 CASSLGDRKYEQYF TGTGCCAGCAGCTTAGGGGACAGGAAATACGAGCAGTACTTC
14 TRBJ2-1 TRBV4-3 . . CASSQTGVYNEQFF TGCGCCAGCAGCCAAACCGGGGTCTACAATGAGCAGTTCTTC
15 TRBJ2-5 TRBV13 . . CASREDRAYEETQYF TGTGCCAGCCGGGAGGACAGGGCTTATGAAGAGACCCAGTACTTC
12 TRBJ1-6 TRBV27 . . CASRRGNSPLHF TGTGCCAGCAGAAGGGGAAATTCACCCCTCCACTTT
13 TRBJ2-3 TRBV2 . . CASSPGTPDTQYF TGTGCCAGCAGTCCCGGGACTCCAGATACGCAGTATTTT
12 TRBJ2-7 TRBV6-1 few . CASSAGVYEQYF TGTGCCAGCAGTGCGGGGGTCTACGAGCAGTACTTC
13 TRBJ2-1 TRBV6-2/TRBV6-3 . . CASSLTQGNEQFF TGTGCCAGCAGCCTAACACAGGGCAATGAGCAGTTCTTC
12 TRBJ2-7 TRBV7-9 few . CASSLGDYEQYF TGTGCCAGCAGCTTGGGGGACTACGAGCAGTACTTC
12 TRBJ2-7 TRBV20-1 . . CSAREGGDEQYF TGCAGTGCTAGAGAGGGGGGAGACGAGCAGTACTTC
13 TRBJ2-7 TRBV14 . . CASSQVRGYEQYF TGTGCCAGCAGCCAAGTTAGGGGCTACGAGCAGTACTTC
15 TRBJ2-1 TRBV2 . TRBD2 CASSAGVPSYNEQFF TGTGCCAGCTCAGCGGGGGTCCCCTCCTACAATGAGCAGTTCTTC
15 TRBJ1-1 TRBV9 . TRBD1 CASSQGARTNTEAFF TGTGCCAGTTCCCAGGGGGCTAGGACGAACACTGAAGCTTTCTTT
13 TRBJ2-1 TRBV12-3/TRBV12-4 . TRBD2 CASSRAGGDEQFF TGTGCCAGCAGCCGAGCGGGGGGTGATGAGCAGTTCTTC
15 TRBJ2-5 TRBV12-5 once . CASGFLAGALETQYF TGTGCTAGTGGTTTCTTGGCAGGAGCCCTAGAGACCCAGTACTTC
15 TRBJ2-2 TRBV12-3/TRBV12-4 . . CASSPEGRYTGELFF TGTGCCAGCAGCCCAGAGGGGAGGTACACCGGGGAGCTGTTTTTT
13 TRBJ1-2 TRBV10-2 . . CASSESGNHGYTF TGCGCCAGCAGTGAGTCTGGAAATCACGGCTACACCTTC
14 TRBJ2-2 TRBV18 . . CASREEANTGELFF TGTGCCAGCCGTGAGGAGGCGAACACCGGGGAGCTGTTTTTT
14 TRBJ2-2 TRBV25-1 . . CASSEGLLTGELFF TGTGCCAGCAGTGAGGGTCTCCTCACCGGGGAGCTGTTTTTT
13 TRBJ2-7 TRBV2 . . CASSEVQGYEQYF TGTGCCAGCAGTGAAGTTCAGGGATACGAGCAGTACTTC
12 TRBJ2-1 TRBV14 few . CASSQDGHEQFF TGTGCCAGCAGCCAAGACGGGCATGAGCAGTTCTTC
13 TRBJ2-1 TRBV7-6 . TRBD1 CASSRTGAGEQFF TGTGCCAGCAGCCGTACAGGGGCGGGTGAGCAGTTCTTC
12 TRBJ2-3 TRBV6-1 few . CASSSPEMAQYF TGTGCCAGCAGTTCCCCGGAGATGGCGCAGTATTTT
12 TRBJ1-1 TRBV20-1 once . CSASVPNTEAFF TGCAGTGCTAGCGTTCCGAACACTGAAGCTTTCTTT
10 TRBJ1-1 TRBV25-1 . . CASEQGEAFF TGTGCCAGCGAACAGGGTGAAGCTTTCTTT
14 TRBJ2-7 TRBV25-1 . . CASSRSEVAYEQYF TGTGCCAGCAGTCGGTCCGAGGTGGCCTACGAGCAGTACTTC
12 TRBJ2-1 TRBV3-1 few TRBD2 CASSLRGDEQFF TGTGCCAGCAGCCTTCGGGGGGATGAGCAGTTCTTC
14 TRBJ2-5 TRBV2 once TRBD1 CASSGGQGEETQYF TGTGCCAGCAGTGGGGGACAGGGAGAAGAGACCCAGTACTTC
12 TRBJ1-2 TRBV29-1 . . CSVEVSVGGYTF TGCAGCGTTGAAGTATCGGTGGGCGGCTACACCTTC